This T cell receptor beta chain was recorded in a study of identical twins. With V trimmed by 0 bases and J by 5 bases, 5 bases remained unmatched. The V gene's germline CDR1 is SGHVS and CDR2 FQNEAQ. This CDR3 comprises 15 residues. TCRdb itself ran the 5' RACE reads through MiXCR, one entry per CDR3 protein. The data show about 530,000 distinct CDR3 sequences, roughly 15% seen once. This sample was also put to use in a study of yellow fever vaccine responses in identical twins.

The rearrangement links TRBV7-8 to TRBJ2-7; 9 bases are a match to TRBD1. This TCR was recovered from a woman between 18 and 29 years old in good health. The sequenced sample consisted of CD4+ T cells sorted from blood. The CDR3, as DNA: TGTGCCAGCAGCTTAGCGGGACAGGGTCTGCACGAGCAGTACGTC. Its protein is CASSLAGQGLHEQYV.